Detailed here is one TCR beta chain. The data were obtained in a study of blood T cell repertoires in COVID-19. Across the study: Collection of acute and convalescent COVID-19 samples took place in the United States, Italy and Spain. Nucleic acid was either cDNA or gDNA, and it came from T cells, B-cell-depleted T cells, or PBMCs.

CDR1 is SNHLY and CDR2 is FYNNEI in the germline V gene. The CDR3 totals 15 residues. V was trimmed by 5 bases and J by 6 bases, leaving 19 bases between them. Authors' data handling: Researchers report that nucleated cell counts were estimated from reference gene primer amplification. Generated by immunoSEQ multiplex PCR, the TCRdb table keeps only in-frame clones and is missing some. The V and J calls and the clone size are those of that table, but D and trimming were determined from the DNA. The repertoire has about 76,000 clones, about 81% of them found once; the top ten carry under 35%. The source is a human donor in a cohort sampled during active COVID-19. Sequencing was performed on peripheral blood. This chain uses TRBV2 with TRBJ2-5; possibly TRBD1 for D (5 bases). The CDR3 sequence: CASSSPRPQGKTQYF. CDR3 bases: TGTGCCAGCAGTTCCCCTCGCCCTCAGGGAAAGACCCAGTACTTC. Based on the CDR3 plus reference TRBV2 and TRBJ2-5, the full variable domain is EPEVTQTPSHQVTQMGQEVILRCVPISNHLYFYWYRQILGQKVEFLVSFYNNEISEKSEIFDDQFSVERPDGSNFTLKIRSTKLEDSAMYFCASSSPRPQGKTQYFGPGTRLLVL.